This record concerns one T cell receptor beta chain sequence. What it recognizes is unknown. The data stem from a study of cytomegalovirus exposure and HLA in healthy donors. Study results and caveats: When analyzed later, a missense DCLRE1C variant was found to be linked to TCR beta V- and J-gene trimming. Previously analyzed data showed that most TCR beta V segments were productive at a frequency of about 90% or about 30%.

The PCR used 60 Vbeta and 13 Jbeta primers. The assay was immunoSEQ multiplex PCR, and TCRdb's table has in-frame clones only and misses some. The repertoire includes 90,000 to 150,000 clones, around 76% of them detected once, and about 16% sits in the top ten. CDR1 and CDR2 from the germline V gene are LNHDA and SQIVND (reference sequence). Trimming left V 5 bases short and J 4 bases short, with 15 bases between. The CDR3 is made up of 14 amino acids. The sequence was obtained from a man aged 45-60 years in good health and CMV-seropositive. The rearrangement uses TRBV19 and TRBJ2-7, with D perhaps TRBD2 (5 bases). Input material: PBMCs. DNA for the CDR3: TGTGCCAGTAGTCCCCCCGCCGGGAATTACGAGCAGTACTTC. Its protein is CASSPPAGNYEQYF.